The 4 T cell receptor beta chains given below trace back to one sample, sequenced in a study of T cells in Graves' hyperthyroidism and ophthalmopathy. Regions amplified from RNA transcripts were the TCR beta CDR3 regions. The study used the HTBI primer set for a first-round RT-PCR of the TCR CDR3. From the multiplex PCR reads, TCRdb called clonotypes with MiXCR, one entry per CDR3 protein. Here the sample spans 310,000 or so distinct CDR3 sequences, approximately 15% being singletons. Specimen: blood. Receptors were obtained from a woman between 55 and 75 years old with Graves' ophthalmopathy.

This clonotype was found many times. The chain combines TRBV30 with TRBJ2-1; D could derive from TRBD1 or TRBD2 (5 bases each). There are 14 residues in the CDR3. The germline V gene has CDR1 GTSNPN and CDR2 SVGIG (reference sequence). The V and J ends lost 0 bases and 3 bases respectively, with 9 bases between them. Written as DNA, the CDR3 is TGTGCCTGGAGTGTAGGGGACCACTACAATGAGCAGTTCTTC. This codes for CAWSVGDHYNEQFF. The full variable domain, with the rest looked up from reference TRBV30 and TRBJ2-1, is SQTIHQWPATLVQPVGSPLSLECTVEGTSNPNLYWYRQAAGRGLQLLFYSVGIGQISSEVPQNLSASRPQDRQFILSSKKLLLSDSGFYLCAWSVGDHYNEQFFGPGTRLTVL.

This clonotype was observed at least ten times. The chain combines TRBV5-6 with TRBJ1-1, with D possibly being TRBD1 (5 bases). Trimming stripped 2 bases from V and 3 bases from J, with 17 bases between. This CDR3 is built from 16 residues. CDR1 is SGHDT and CDR2 is YYEEEE in the germline V gene. The CDR3 sequence: CASSFWSGLRDTEAFF. CDR3 nucleotides: TGTGCCAGCAGCTTTTGGTCAGGGCTCAGGGACACTGAAGCTTTCTTT. Filled out from reference TRBV5-6 and TRBJ1-1, the complete variable domain reads DAGVTQSPTHLIKTRGQQVTLRCSPKSGHDTVSWYQQALGQGPQFIFQYYEEEERQRGNFPDRFSGHQFPNYSSELNVNALLLGDSALYLCASSFWSGLRDTEAFFGQGTRLTVV.

This clonotype has at least ten counts. This chain uses TRBV5-1 with TRBJ1-1; the D is unclear. CDR3 length: 13 amino acids. Germline loops: CDR1 SGHRS, CDR2 YFSETQ. V was pared by 5 bases and J by 1 base, with 9 bases between. The DNA of the CDR3 is TGCGCCAGCAGTATAACAGAGAACACTGAAGCTTTCTTT. Protein sequence: CASSITENTEAFF.

This chain joins TRBV20-1 and TRBJ2-5; D perhaps matches TRBD1 (5 bases). Deletions cut 3 bases from V and 3 bases from J, with 20 bases between. Germline CDR1 DFQATT, CDR2 SNEGSKA (reference sequence). The CDR3 has 16 amino acids. CDR3 in DNA: TGCAGTGCTAGTCCTTCCCTAGGGGCCAACGAAGAGACCCAGTACTTC. This codes for CSASPSLGANEETQYF.